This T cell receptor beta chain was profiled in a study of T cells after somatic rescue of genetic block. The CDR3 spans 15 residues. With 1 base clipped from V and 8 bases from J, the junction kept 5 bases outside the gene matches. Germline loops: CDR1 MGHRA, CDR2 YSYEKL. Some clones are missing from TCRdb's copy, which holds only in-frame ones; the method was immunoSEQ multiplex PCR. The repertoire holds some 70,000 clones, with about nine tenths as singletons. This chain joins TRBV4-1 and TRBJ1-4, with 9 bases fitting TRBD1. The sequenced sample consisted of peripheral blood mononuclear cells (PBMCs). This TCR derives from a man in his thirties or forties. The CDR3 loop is CASSQAWTGEEKLFF. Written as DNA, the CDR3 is TGCGCCAGCAGCCAAGCATGGACAGGGGAGGAAAAACTGTTTTTT.